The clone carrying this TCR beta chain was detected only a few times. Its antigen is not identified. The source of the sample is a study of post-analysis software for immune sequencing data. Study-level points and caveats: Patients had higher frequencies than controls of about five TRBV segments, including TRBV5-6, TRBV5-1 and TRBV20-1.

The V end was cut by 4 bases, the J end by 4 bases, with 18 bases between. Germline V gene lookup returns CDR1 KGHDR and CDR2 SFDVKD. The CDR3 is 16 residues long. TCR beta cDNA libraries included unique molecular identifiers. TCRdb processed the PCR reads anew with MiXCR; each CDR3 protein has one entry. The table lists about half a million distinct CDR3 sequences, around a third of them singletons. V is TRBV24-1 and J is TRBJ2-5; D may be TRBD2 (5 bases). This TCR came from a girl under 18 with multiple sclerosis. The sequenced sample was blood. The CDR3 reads CATSDPWTPEGETQYF. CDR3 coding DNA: TGTGCCACCAGTGACCCATGGACGCCCGAGGGAGAGACCCAGTACTTC.